A single T cell receptor beta chain is shown here with its context. The ends were cut back, 5 bases at V and 0 bases at J, with 14 bases in the middle. This CDR3 is 15 amino acids long. Germline values: CDR1 MDHEN, CDR2 SYDVKM. Each population, CD4+ and CD8+ cells, was isolated by positive magnetic bead selection and checked for purity by flow cytometry. The data originate from a study of somatic mutations in cytotoxic T cells in rheumatoid arthritis. Study summary: Among the T-cell populations stained with V beta antibodies, some were separated by flow sorting at nearly 100% purity, including V beta1+ cells whose TCRB was sequenced.

Sequenced by immunoSEQ multiplex PCR; TCRdb stores in-frame clones only, minus some. This sample carries about 19,000 clones, approximately 80% of them seen once, and the ten largest clones take over 11%. This clonotype originated in an adult with rheumatoid arthritis. Sequencing input: CD8+ T cells sorted from blood. The chain combines TRBV28 with TRBJ2-7, with a tentative D call TRBD2 (7 bases). CDR3 in amino acids: CASSTREGDSYEQYF. Written as DNA, the CDR3 is TGTGCCAGCAGTACAAGGGAGGGGGACTCCTACGAGCAGTACTTC.